This T cell receptor (beta chain) was obtained from a study of CD4 T cells in relation to SARS-CoV-2 and coronaviruses. Unexposed donor CD4+ T cells date from about 2011-2018, before the COVID-19 pandemic. The protocol was immunoSEQ multiplex PCR, while the TCRdb copy is restricted to in-frame clones and leaves out a portion. The sample has 65,000 or so clones; 87% are singletons. Study-wide findings and caveats: Crossreactivity was assessed only for spike protein, not other viral proteins.

In germline, CDR1 is SGHTS, CDR2 YDEGEE. The V segment lost 4 bases and the J segment 3 bases; nucleotides outside the gene matches: 9. This CDR3 region has 15 residues. Details on this clone: No antigen is known for it.

The chain carries TRBV5-8 and TRBJ1-1; 7 bases are a match to TRBD1. This clonotype originated in a human donor in good health. The sample taken for sequencing was memory CD4+ T cells from PBMCs. CDR3 DNA sequence: TGTGCCAGCAGCCCGACAGGGAGGAGTTACACTGAAGCTTTCTTT. It translates to CASSPTGRSYTEAFF.